The entry that follows covers one TCR beta chain sequence. Its antigen is currently not known. Base qualities are not recorded, but no much larger clone differs from it by a single base. This specimen belongs to a study of CD8 T cells in ankylosing spondylitis (dated by TCRdb to 2016 to 2017). Looking at the study overall: The study set out to find disease-linked TCR variants by profiling T cell receptor beta repertoires in ankylosing spondylitis patients and healthy donors. The full study cohort was made up of 25 ankylosing spondylitis patients and more than 90 healthy donors. Peripheral blood was sampled, and synovial fluid was additionally collected from ankylosing spondylitis patients.

The CDR3 measures 13 amino acids from cysteine to phenylalanine. Only CDR3 DNA remains: 39 bases, in frame from the first base. CDR1 is given as MGHDK and CDR2 as SYGVNS, both from the germline V gene. Study-wide findings and limitations: Some motif variants had previously been reported in the synovial fluid and blood of reactive arthritis patients, which suggests shared mechanisms of disease initiation. A TCR beta motif of roughly 8 highly homologous amino acid variants appeared characteristic of blood from ankylosing spondylitis patients. In peripheral blood, the disease-linked clones were found at relatively low frequencies and had a CD8+ phenotype. According to the report, matched synovial fluid samples from ankylosing spondylitis patients were significantly enriched for the disease-linked clones.

Synovial fluid samples were matched to blood samples from the same ankylosing spondylitis patients. The run used an Illumina HiSeq 2500. Quantitative 5'-RACE with molecular barcodes was the method used to prepare the TCR beta libraries. The authors processed their data as follows. A new computational method based on a probabilistic model of VDJ rearrangement was used to identify disease-linked TCR variants. The public reads were quality trimmed at Q25 with fastp and then assembled into clones with MiXCR by TCRdb, keeping productive beta chains. Entries that share a CDR3 protein sequence are merged under the most common genes and DNA. TCRdb's processing, not the authors', yielded these V and J calls. Here the sample has about 36,000 distinct CDR3 sequences; approximately 11% occur a single time. The ten largest make up roughly a fifth of the sample.

The sequence links TRBV25-1 to TRBJ1-1; 7 bases in the junction line up with TRBD1. The sequence was collected from a male donor with ankylosing spondylitis. The sample taken for sequencing was synovial fluid, either unsorted or a sorted T cell fraction (not recorded which). The CDR3 protein sequence reads: CACGTAVNTEAFF. The nucleotides are TGTGCGTGCGGGACAGCCGTGAACACTGAAGCTTTCTTT. When the CDR3 is completed using the reference TRBV25-1 and TRBJ1-1 genes on either side, the full variable domain is EADIYQTPRYLVIGTGKKITLECSQTMGHDKMYWYQQDPGMELHLIHYSYGVNSTEKGDLSSESTVSRIRTEHFPLTLESARPSHTSQYLCACGTAVNTEAFFGQGTRLTVV.